This T cell receptor beta chain comes out of a study of blood T cell repertoires in COVID-19. Across the whole study: Specimens from acute and convalescent COVID-19 originated in the United States, Italy and Spain. Sample material is recorded as cDNA or gDNA derived from T cells, B-cell-depleted T cells, or PBMCs.

This clone was detected a few times. In Seattle, patients joined the study during active infection and were tracked longitudinally. Authors' processing steps: Estimates of nucleated cell counts were drawn from the amplification of reference gene primers. Data came from immunoSEQ multiplex PCR; TCRdb stores just in-frame clones and leaves some out. V and J calls and clone size are copied from that table; D and trimming were computed from the DNA. The sample has 150,000 to 200,000 clones, less than 90% seen once. The length of the CDR3 is 15 residues. Germline-derived CDR1 and CDR2 are SGHAT and FQDESV (reference sequence). The V and J ends lost 5 bases and 4 bases respectively, with 17 bases between them.

The sequencing sample was made of peripheral blood. The J gene is TRBJ2-5, the V gene TRBV11-1; no firm D call. The receptor's source is an older woman with COVID-19, enrolled during active disease. In nucleotides, the CDR3 is TGTGCCAGCAGCCTCCGTTCTCTAGTCGGAGAGACCCAGTACTTC. Its translation is CASSLRSLVGETQYF.